These T cell receptor beta chains were read from a single sample in a study of monozygotic twins with inflammatory bowel disease. Each CDR3 protein gets one entry in TCRdb, which reprocessed the 5' RACE reads and gives no DNA. The table lists approximately 160,000 distinct CDR3 sequences. Sequencing input: blood. All receptors come from a human donor with ulcerative colitis or Crohn's disease, or a healthy co-twin of an affected twin (not recorded which). Each CDR3 is given with its conserved first and last residue.

j_call	v_call	cdr3_aa
TRBJ1-1	TRBV5-4	CASSFGQGGTEAFF
TRBJ2-4	TRBV5-1	CASSDGPLAKNMQYF
TRBJ2-1	TRBV12-3/TRBV12-4	CASSLPTDEQFF
TRBJ1-1	TRBV19	CASRGGVRTANTEAFF
TRBJ2-6	TRBV7-9	CASSASTGSGANVLTF
TRBJ2-7	TRBV27	CTSSLSTVHPNSGSKYEQYF
TRBJ1-4	TRBV12-3/TRBV12-4	CASKAGREKLFF
TRBJ2-7	TRBV2	CASIPGGPREQYF
TRBJ1-1	TRBV7-6	CASSLGDGNFNTEAFF
TRBJ2-7	TRBV19	CASSRDRGTYEQYF
TRBJ1-5	TRBV12-3/TRBV12-4	CASSARGHQPQHF
TRBJ2-7	TRBV29-1	CSGAGQGEQYF
TRBJ2-5	TRBV5-1	CASSLAESRKTQYF
TRBJ1-2	TRBV5-4	CASSPLGKDRYGYTF
TRBJ1-6	TRBV30	CAWGTLSSYNSPLHF
TRBJ2-1	TRBV7-8	CASRLAEYNEQFF
TRBJ2-7	TRBV7-2	CASSLASGSKGYEQYF
TRBJ2-5	TRBV4-1	CASSLGTSGSRTQYF
TRBJ2-1	TRBV5-1	CASSLGGASSYNEQFF
TRBJ2-3	TRBV5-1	CASSPGVDTQYF
TRBJ1-2	TRBV7-6	CASSPRVTANYGYTF
TRBJ1-2	TRBV30	CAWKAWGYYGYTF
TRBJ1-5	TRBV12-3/TRBV12-4	CASSLDSYQPQHF
TRBJ2-7	TRBV3-1	CASSPDRGEQYF
TRBJ2-7	TRBV28	CASQDRDNPFTGQYF
TRBJ1-3	TRBV28	CAAPEPGPNSGNTIYF
TRBJ1-5	TRBV29-1	CSVRGGLNQPQHF
TRBJ1-1	TRBV6-5	CASSPGFTGGSEAFF
TRBJ2-2	TRBV29-1	CSVGRSRGTGELFF
TRBJ2-3	TRBV7-2	CASSSGLAGGPTDTQYF
TRBJ2-5	TRBV11-2	CASSSYPTGAETQYF
TRBJ2-1	TRBV29-1	CSVGGRLNYNEQFF
TRBJ1-6	TRBV28	CASSPLAAGRGNSPLHF
TRBJ1-1	TRBV6-5	CASSTQDSTEAFF
TRBJ1-6	TRBV3-1	CASSHGRGIGSPLHF
TRBJ2-2	TRBV5-1	CASSFRPSQPGELFF
TRBJ2-2	TRBV15	CATSRDRKAGELFF
TRBJ1-1	TRBV20-1	CSAHGDRGLELIF
TRBJ1-2	TRBV10-3	CAISDDLTGYGYTF
TRBJ2-1	TRBV7-8	CASSLSPGTSPYNEQFF
TRBJ2-7	TRBV11-2	CASSLAGERHEQYF
TRBJ1-1	TRBV10-2	CATSSGQNTEAFF
TRBJ2-2	TRBV7-9	CASSLTGLTGELFF
TRBJ1-2	TRBV4-1	CASSQVVQGNYGYTF
TRBJ1-6	TRBV19	CASGSRTGTGNNSPLHF
TRBJ2-6	TRBV10-3	CAISEDGISGANVLTF
TRBJ2-3	TRBV6-1	CASSTGTVSTDTQYF
TRBJ1-4	TRBV18	CASSPQGREKLFF
TRBJ2-1	TRBV3-1	CASSRGQGYNEQFF
TRBJ1-5	TRBV5-6	CASSIYNQPQHF
TRBJ2-5	TRBV28	CASSFVRGGETQYF
TRBJ1-5	TRBV6-6	CASSTLQGAQPQHF
TRBJ2-1	TRBV20-1	CSARGLLSYNEQFF